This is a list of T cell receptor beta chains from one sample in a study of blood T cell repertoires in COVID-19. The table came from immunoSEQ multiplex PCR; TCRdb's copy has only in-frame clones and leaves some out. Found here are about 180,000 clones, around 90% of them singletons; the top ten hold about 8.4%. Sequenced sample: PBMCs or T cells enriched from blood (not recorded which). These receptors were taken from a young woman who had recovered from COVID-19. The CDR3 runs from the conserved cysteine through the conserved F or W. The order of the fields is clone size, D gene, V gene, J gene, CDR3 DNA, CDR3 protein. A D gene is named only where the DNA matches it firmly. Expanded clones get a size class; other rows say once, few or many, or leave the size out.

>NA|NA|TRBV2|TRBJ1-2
TGTGCCAGCAGAGACGACAGTCCCTTTAACTATGGCTACACCTTC
CASRDDSPFNYGYTF
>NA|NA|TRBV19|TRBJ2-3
TGTGCCAGTAGTCCTGACAGCGGGAGCACAGATACGCAGTATTTT
CASSPDSGSTDTQYF
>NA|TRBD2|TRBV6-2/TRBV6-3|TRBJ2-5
TGTGCCAGCAGTTACCTGCGGGGGGGGTATGAGACCCAGTACTTC
CASSYLRGGYETQYF
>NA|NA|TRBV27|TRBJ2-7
TGTGCCACCGCATCTCAGGGGTACGTCCACGAGCAGTACTTC
CATASQGYVHEQYF
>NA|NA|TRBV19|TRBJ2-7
TGTGCCACCAAAAGCGAGGACAGTTCCTACGAGCAGTACTTC
CATKSEDSSYEQYF
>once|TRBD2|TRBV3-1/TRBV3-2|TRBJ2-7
TGTGCCAGCAGCCAAGAGGCGGGAGCTTCCTACGAGCAGTACTTC
CASSQEAGASYEQYF
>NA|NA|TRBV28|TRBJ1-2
TGTGCCAGCAGTTTAAAATTTCTCGGGGGGAGTGGCTACACCTTC
CASSLKFLGGSGYTF
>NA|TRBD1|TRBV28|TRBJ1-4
TGTGCCAGCAGTTCGGGGACAGGGGCGGATGAAAAACTGTTTTTT
CASSSGTGADEKLFF
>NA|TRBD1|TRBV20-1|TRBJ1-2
TGCAGTGCTAGTTATGGGACAGGTTATGGCTACACCTTC
CSASYGTGYGYTF
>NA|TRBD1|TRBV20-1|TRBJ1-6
TGCAGTGCCGGCCAGGGGGGTACCCTCCACTTT
CSAGQGGTLHF
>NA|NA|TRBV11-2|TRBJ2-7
TGTGCCAGCAGCTTAGATACGGTATTAGAGCAGTACTTC
CASSLDTVLEQYF
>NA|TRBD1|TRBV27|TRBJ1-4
TGTGCCAGCAGTCACCCCGGACAGGGAGGGGAAAAACTGTTTTTT
CASSHPGQGGEKLFF
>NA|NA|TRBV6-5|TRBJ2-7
TGTGCCAGCAGTTACTCGAGGACAGAAGCGTACGAGCAGTACTTC
CASSYSRTEAYEQYF
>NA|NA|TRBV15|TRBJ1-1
TGTGCCACCAGCAGAGATCCCACGCAGGGAGCTTTCTTT
CATSRDPTQGAFF
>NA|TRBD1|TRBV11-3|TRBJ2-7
TGTGCCAGCAGCTCAACAGGGGGAGAGTACTTC
CASSSTGGEYF
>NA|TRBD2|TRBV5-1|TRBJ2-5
TGCGCCAGCAGCTCTAGCGGGGCAGGAGAGACCCAGTACTTC
CASSSSGAGETQYF
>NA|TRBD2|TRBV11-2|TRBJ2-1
TGTGCCAGCAGACTAGCGGGAGGACCCTACAATGAGCAGTTCTTC
CASRLAGGPYNEQFF
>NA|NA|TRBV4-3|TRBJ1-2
TGCGCCAGCAGCCAAGGTGACAAAAGGCCCTATGGCTACACCTTC
CASSQGDKRPYGYTF
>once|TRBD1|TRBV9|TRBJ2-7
TGTGCCAGCAGCCTCAACCGGGACAGGGCCGACTACGAGCAGTACTTC
CASSLNRDRADYEQYF
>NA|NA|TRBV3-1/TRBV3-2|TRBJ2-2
TGTGCCAGCAGCCCCCGGGCCGGAGGGGCCGGGGAGCTGTTTTTT
CASSPRAGGAGELFF
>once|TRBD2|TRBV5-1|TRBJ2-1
TGCGCCAGCAGCCCGGGGGAGGGGCACAAGGAGCCTACCTACAATGAGCAGTTCTTC
CASSPGEGHKEPTYNEQFF
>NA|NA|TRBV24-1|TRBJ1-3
TGTGCCACCAGCCAATCTGGAAACACCATATATTTT
CATSQSGNTIYF
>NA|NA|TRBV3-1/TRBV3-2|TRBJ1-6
TGTGCCAGCAGCCAACCTCACTCGTCGCTCCACTTT
CASSQPHSSLHF
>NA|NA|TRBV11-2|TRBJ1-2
TGTGCCAGCAGCTTAGACCGGTATGGCTACACCTTC
CASSLDRYGYTF
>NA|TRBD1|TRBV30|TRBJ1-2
TGTGCCTGGCCGGGACAGGGGAACAGCTACTATGGCTACACCTTC
CAWPGQGNSYYGYTF
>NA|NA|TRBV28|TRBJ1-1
TGTGCCAGCAGTTACCTGGGGGGGCTGAGAGCTTTCTTT
CASSYLGGLRAFF
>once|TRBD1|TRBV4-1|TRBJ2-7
TGCGCCAGCAGCCAAGCAAGGGACAGGGGGCGAGAGCAGTACTTC
CASSQARDRGREQYF
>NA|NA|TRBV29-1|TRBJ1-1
TGCAGCGTTGAAACGACAGCGTACTACACTGAAGCTTTCTTT
CSVETTAYYTEAFF
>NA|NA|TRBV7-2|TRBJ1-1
TGTGCCAGCAGCTTAGAAAACAAGAACACTGAAGCTTTCTTT
CASSLENKNTEAFF
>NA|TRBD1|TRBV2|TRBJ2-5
TGTGCCAGCAGTACTGACAGGGGAGAGACCCAGTACTTC
CASSTDRGETQYF
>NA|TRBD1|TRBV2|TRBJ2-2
TGTGCCAGCACCAACAGGGGGCTTGTGAACACCGGGGAGCTGTTTTTT
CASTNRGLVNTGELFF
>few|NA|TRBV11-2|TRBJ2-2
TGTGCCACCCTCCAGGAGAACACCGGGGAGCTGTTTTTT
CATLQENTGELFF
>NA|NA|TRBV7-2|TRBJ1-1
TGTGCCAGCAGCTTAGCGGTCTTGACCCTCCCGGGGAACACTGAAGCTTTCTTT
CASSLAVLTLPGNTEAFF
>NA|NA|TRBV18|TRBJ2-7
TGTGCCAGCTCTCGGGACATCCCCTACGAGCAGTACTTC
CASSRDIPYEQYF
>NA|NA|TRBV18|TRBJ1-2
TGTGCCAGCTCACCCCAGGGACAAACTAACTATGGCTACACCTTC
CASSPQGQTNYGYTF
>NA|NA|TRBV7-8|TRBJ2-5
TGTGCCAGCAGCCAAACGAGCGGAAAAGAGACCCAGTACTTC
CASSQTSGKETQYF
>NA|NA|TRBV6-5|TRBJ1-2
TGTGCCAGCAGTTACTCGAAGGGCGGGAACTATGGCTACACCTTC
CASSYSKGGNYGYTF
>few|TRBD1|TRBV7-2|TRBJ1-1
TGTGCCAGCAAAGACAGGGTAGGTTCAAACACTGAAGCTTTCTTT
CASKDRVGSNTEAFF
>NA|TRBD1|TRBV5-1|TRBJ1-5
TGCGCCAGCAGCCTCAGGGGGGAACGCAATCAGCCCCAGCATTTT
CASSLRGERNQPQHF
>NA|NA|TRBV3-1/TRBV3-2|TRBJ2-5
TGTGCCAGCAGCCCACCGGGAAGCGGGCTACAAGAGACCCAGTACTTC
CASSPPGSGLQETQYF
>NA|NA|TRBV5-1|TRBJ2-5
TGCGCCAGCAGCGCACCGGGGTCTGGGACCCAGTACTTC
CASSAPGSGTQYF